The rows below give T cell receptor beta chains drawn from one sample of a study of blood T cell repertoires in COVID-19. Measured with immunoSEQ multiplex PCR; TCRdb has only the in-frame clones, and not every one. The table lists some 110,000 clones, around 80% of them singletons, with around 2.3% in the top ten. Sample: peripheral blood. The receptor source for this set is a middle-aged man with acute or convalescent COVID-19. Both conserved end residues are part of each CDR3.

TRBJ1-2 TRBV5-1 CASSLDFRQDYGYTF
TRBJ1-4 TRBV7-9 CASSFGQGDATNEKLFF
TRBJ2-1 TRBV6-5 CASSYQTVFSHNEQFF
TRBJ1-2 TRBV7-9 CASSLVSGYDGYTF
TRBJ1-1 TRBV12-3/TRBV12-4 CASTQGAGAFF
TRBJ1-1 TRBV5-5 CASSLSFTEAFF
TRBJ2-7 TRBV5-4 CASSLDRQGRYEQYF
TRBJ2-7 TRBV6-6 CASSRLGLQYF
TRBJ2-1 TRBV12-3/TRBV12-4 CASSPGQGNEQFF
TRBJ1-2 TRBV11-2 CASSLSRGNYGYTF
TRBJ2-5 TRBV18 CASSRDTGVETQYF
TRBJ2-3 TRBV6-5 CASNRGADTQYF
TRBJ2-1 TRBV7-3 CASSLTAAAYNEQFF
TRBJ2-5 TRBV5-1 CASSSQGARETQYF
TRBJ1-6 TRBV30 CAWSKTVGSPLHF
TRBJ1-1 TRBV19 CASSPGTGYEAFF
TRBJ1-2 TRBV19 CASNFNRGSMGYTF
TRBJ1-2 TRBV30 CAWGTGFNYGYTF
TRBJ1-2 TRBV7-9 CASSLGGDNYGYTF
TRBJ1-1 TRBV7-9 CASSLDRVKSEAFF
TRBJ2-5 TRBV10-3 CAISEPSSGGPQETQYF
TRBJ1-2 TRBV10-2 CASSESKGAGGYTF
TRBJ2-1 TRBV2 CASSEVGGGSYNEQFF
TRBJ1-1 TRBV7-9 CASSLGQGSTEAFF
TRBJ2-3 TRBV10-1 CASSEIAGVVSDTQYF
TRBJ2-1 TRBV29-1 CSVLDDSSYNEQFF
TRBJ2-7 TRBV14 CASSFRDSPSYEQYF
TRBJ2-7 TRBV11-2 CASSLEGLSYEQYF
TRBJ2-3 TRBV6-6 CATFGSADTQYF
TRBJ1-4 TRBV14 CASSQTMAGYEKLFF
TRBJ2-2 TRBV6-5 CASRKQGSTGELFF
TRBJ2-2 TRBV11-1 CASSFQEITGELFF
TRBJ2-5 TRBV6-5 CASIGQSQETQYF
TRBJ2-7 TRBV7-8 CASSFGGIDAGIDYEQYF
TRBJ2-5 TRBV19 CASSINRGTRGQETQYF
TRBJ2-7 TRBV7-3 CASSLTGDSTQGEQYF
TRBJ1-6 TRBV10-3 CAISEPSPGDNSPLHF
TRBJ1-6 TRBV4-1 CASSQTGGGSPLHF
TRBJ1-6 TRBV27 CASSYGGIDSPLHF
TRBJ2-5 TRBV13 CASSLRQTGTDAETQYF
TRBJ2-1 TRBV19 CASSMGQGMEQFF
TRBJ2-1 TRBV19 CASRLTSGGDNEQFF
TRBJ2-7 TRBV6-1 CASSEGSGTSYEQYF
TRBJ2-7 TRBV9 CASSSKARSSYEQYF
TRBJ2-7 TRBV6-1 CASSEFSGATTYEQYF
TRBJ1-5 TRBV19 CASSIMIRGRQPQHF
TRBJ2-7 TRBV5-1 CASSKTGSEQYF
TRBJ2-7 TRBV11-2 CASSFAGGGEQYF
TRBJ1-5 TRBV28 CASTLGPYISTGNQPQHF
TRBJ2-7 TRBV5-4 CASSFGQGASREQYF
TRBJ1-1 TRBV20-1 CSASAPGTGGDTEAFF
TRBJ1-6 TRBV7-3 CASSGTGGSNSPLHF
TRBJ1-1 TRBV19 CASSVHTEAFF
TRBJ2-3 TRBV11-2 CASSKLAGGATDTQYF